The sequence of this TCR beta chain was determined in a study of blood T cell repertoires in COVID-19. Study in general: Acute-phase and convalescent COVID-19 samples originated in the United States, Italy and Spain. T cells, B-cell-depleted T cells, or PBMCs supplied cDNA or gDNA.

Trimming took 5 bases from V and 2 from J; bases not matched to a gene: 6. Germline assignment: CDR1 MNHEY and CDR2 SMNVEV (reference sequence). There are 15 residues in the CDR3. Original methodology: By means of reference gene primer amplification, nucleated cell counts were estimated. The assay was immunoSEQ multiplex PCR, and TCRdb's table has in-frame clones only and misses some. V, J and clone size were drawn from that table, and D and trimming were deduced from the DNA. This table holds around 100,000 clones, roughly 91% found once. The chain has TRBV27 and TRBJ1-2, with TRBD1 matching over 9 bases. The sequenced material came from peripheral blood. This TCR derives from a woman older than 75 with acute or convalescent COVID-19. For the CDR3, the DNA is TGTGCCAGCAGTCAGGGGACAGGGCTAAACTATGGCTACACCTTC. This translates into CASSQGTGLNYGYTF.